The TCR beta chain under discussion was sequenced for a study of cytomegalovirus exposure and HLA in healthy donors. General study results and limits: It was reportedly the case that the classifier diagnosed cytomegalovirus status with high specificity and sensitivity. TCR beta chain V- and J-gene trimming was linked, in a later analysis, to a missense variant in DCLRE1C. The authors excluded some V segments, including TRBV6-2 and TRBV6-3, as indistinguishable.

Regarding this clone: Its antigen is currently unknown.

The PCR used 60 Vbeta and 13 Jbeta primers. Clones were read by immunoSEQ multiplex PCR, and TCRdb kept only the in-frame ones, dropping some. The repertoire holds around 100,000 clones, with 55% to 80% as singletons. This CDR3 spans 14 amino acids. V shed 5 bases and J shed 6 bases, with 14 bases lying between them. The V gene's germline CDR1 is KGHSH and CDR2 LQKENI. The sequence derives from a woman in her thirties in good health and CMV-seronegative. J is TRBJ1-5 and V is TRBV18; possibly TRBD1 for D (6 bases). The sequencing input was PBMCs. CDR3 DNA: TGTGCCAGCTCATCACGGGACACCGGTCAGCCCCAGCATTTT. Encoded protein: CASSSRDTGQPQHF.